A selection of T cell receptor beta chains follows, all from one sample in a study of T cells in Graves' hyperthyroidism and ophthalmopathy. One entry per CDR3 protein, called by TCRdb with MiXCR from the multiplex PCR reads. Of 300,000 to 450,000 distinct CDR3 sequences listed, 18% are singletons. Sequencing was carried out using blood. Receptors originate from a woman aged 40 to 50 with Graves' ophthalmopathy. Both conserved end residues are part of each CDR3. A D gene is named only where the DNA matches it firmly. Part of the rows lack a size; the others show once, few, many or a class for expanded clones.

j_call clone_size v_call d_call cdr3_nt cdr3_aa
TRBJ2-7 - TRBV6-1 - TGTGCCAGCAGTAGGGGGGCAATGTACGAGCAGTACTTC CASSRGAMYEQYF
TRBJ2-7 many TRBV2 - TGTGCCAGCAGTACCCCCGGGACTCCTCGGGGAGAGCAGTACTTC CASSTPGTPRGEQYF
TRBJ2-2 many TRBV6-1 - TGTGCCAGCAGTGACGACAGCAGGATTATCGGGGAGCTGTTTTTT CASSDDSRIIGELFF
TRBJ1-5 many TRBV2 - TGTGCCAGCAGTGTCGGAGGGTACAATCAGCCCCAGCATTTT CASSVGGYNQPQHF
TRBJ2-2 many TRBV27 - TGTGCCAGCAGTTGGGGCACCGGGGAGCTGTTTTTT CASSWGTGELFF
TRBJ2-1 many TRBV9 - TGTGCCAGCAGCGCCGGGACACTTAGCTCCTACAATGAGCAGTTCTTC CASSAGTLSSYNEQFF
TRBJ2-7 - TRBV12-3/TRBV12-4 - TGTGCCAGCAGAGCAGGGACCGGCTGGGCGACCGAGCAGTACTTC CASRAGTGWATEQYF
TRBJ2-7 many TRBV24-1 - TGTGCCACCAGTTTCTCAGGGAAGGCCTACGAGCAGTACTTC CATSFSGKAYEQYF
TRBJ2-2 - TRBV7-2 - TGTGCCAGCAGCCCCGCCCTTGGGAACACCGGGGAGCTGTTTTTT CASSPALGNTGELFF
TRBJ2-2 many TRBV15 - TGTGCCACCAGCAGAGTCGGTGATGCCGGGGAGCTGTTTTTT CATSRVGDAGELFF
TRBJ1-1 - TRBV13 TRBD1 TGTGCCAGCAGCTTCTACAGGGGCAGCACTGAAGCTTTCTTT CASSFYRGSTEAFF
TRBJ1-1 - TRBV12-3/TRBV12-4 - TGTGCCAGCAGTTTAGGTGGAGGGCAGGTTGAAGCTTTCTTT CASSLGGGQVEAFF
TRBJ2-1 - TRBV12-5 - TGTGCTAGCTGCGACAGGACTGGGCCCTTGTTCTTC CASCDRTGPLFF
TRBJ2-5 many TRBV2 - TGTGCCAGCAGAAGAAGGGCAGGGTCGCCGATGCAAGAGACCCAGTACTTC CASRRRAGSPMQETQYF
TRBJ1-1 many TRBV6-1 - TGTGCCAGCAGCCTCGCGGGGACCCTTGAAGCTTTCTTT CASSLAGTLEAFF
TRBJ2-2 many TRBV19 - TGTGCCAGTAGTATAGATTACGGGAACACCGGGGAGCTGTTTTTT CASSIDYGNTGELFF
TRBJ1-2 many TRBV4-2 - TGTGCCAGCAGCCCTGGGCTGGGGCAAGGCTACACCTTC CASSPGLGQGYTF
TRBJ1-2 many TRBV12-3/TRBV12-4 - TGTGCCAGCAGTCCCTTGACAGGTCTTAACTATGGCTACACCTTC CASSPLTGLNYGYTF
TRBJ2-7 - TRBV29-1 TRBD2 TGCAGCGTTCTTAAGAACAAAACCCATTCCCAACTAGCGGGTATTTCGGGCGAGCAGTACTTC CSVLKNKTHSQLAGISGEQYF
TRBJ2-7 - TRBV18 - TGTGCCAGCGCACCAGGAGGACTACCCTACGAGCAGTACTTC CASAPGGLPYEQYF
TRBJ1-1 many TRBV6-5 - TGTGCCAGCAGTTACGTTCAGGGGCGAAACACTGAAGCTTTCTTT CASSYVQGRNTEAFF
TRBJ2-2 many TRBV7-8 - TGTGCCAGCAGCCCACTATGGTCGAACACCGGGGAGCTGTTTTTT CASSPLWSNTGELFF
TRBJ1-5 many TRBV7-8 - TGTGCCAGCAGCCCAAGACGGAATAGCAATCAGCCCCAGCATTTT CASSPRRNSNQPQHF
TRBJ2-2 - TRBV9 - TGTGCCAGCAAACTTTCGTCCAACACCGGGGAGCTGTTTTTT CASKLSSNTGELFF
TRBJ2-7 - TRBV6-1 - TGTGCCAGCAGTGACCGACTAGGCTACGAGCAGTACTTC CASSDRLGYEQYF
TRBJ1-1 - TRBV12-3/TRBV12-4 - TGTGCCAGCAGTTTAGAGTGGGCCACTGAAGCTTTCTTT CASSLEWATEAFF
TRBJ2-5 many TRBV28 - TGTGCCAGCAGTTTATCAGGGTTTGGAGAGACCCAGTACTTC CASSLSGFGETQYF
TRBJ2-3 many TRBV6-6 - TGTGCCAGCAGCCCACGGTGGGGGATAGGGGGCACAGATACGCAGTATTTT CASSPRWGIGGTDTQYF
TRBJ1-2 once TRBV27 - TGTGCCAGCAGTTTAAACTCGGCCCTGGATGGCTACACCTTC CASSLNSALDGYTF
TRBJ1-2 many TRBV28 - TGTGCCACAGGGGCCCTTTCCTATGGCTACACCTTC CATGALSYGYTF
TRBJ1-5 many TRBV5-1 - TGCGCCAGCAGCCTAGACAGTGATCAGCCCCAGCATTTT CASSLDSDQPQHF
TRBJ1-5 many TRBV25-1 - TGTGCCAGCAGTGTCGGGGCGAGCAATCAGCCCCAGCATTTT CASSVGASNQPQHF
TRBJ2-7 few TRBV29-1 - TGCAGCGTCTTACAGAACGGGGGCTACGAGCAGTACTTC CSVLQNGGYEQYF
TRBJ2-2 many TRBV28 - TGTGCCAGCAGTCTATATGAACAGGGAATCGGGGAGCTGTTTTTT CASSLYEQGIGELFF
TRBJ2-2 many TRBV6-2/TRBV6-3 - TGTGCCAGCAGCGCACCCCTAGATAGAACCGGGGAGCTGTTTTTT CASSAPLDRTGELFF